This TCR beta chain stems from a study of graft-versus-host responses after intestinal transplantation. Study at large: Isolated intestinal, liver-intestinal, or multivisceral transplants had been given to the recipients. Each recipient received anti-thymocyte globulin induction, then tacrolimus and steroids for approximately three years. Overall study results and limits: Early post-transplant falls in HvG clones accompanied the peak levels of circulating GvH clones. Where graft-donor T cell macrochimerism was present, patients had high graft-versus-host to host-versus-graft clonal ratios in allografts.

The CDR3 runs 15 residues. Trimming pared 7 bases from V and 7 bases from J, leaving 17 bases between. Germline V gene data show CDR1 as ENHRY and CDR2 as SYGVKD. Comments on this clone: Its target is unknown.

Measured with immunoSEQ multiplex PCR; TCRdb has only the in-frame clones, and not every one. The sample lists about 120,000 clones, 85% to 95% seen once, with over 2.5% in the top ten. The chain combines TRBV10-3 with TRBJ1-6; maybe TRBD1 (5 bases). The starting material was unstimulated CD8+ T cells sorted from spleen or lymph node cells, obtained before intestinal transplant. The origin of this receptor is a human donor who received an intestinal transplant. The CDR3: CAITSSGLGNSPLHF. The CDR3 coding sequence is TGTGCCATCACCAGCTCAGGGTTGGGGAATTCACCCCTCCACTTT.